The clone carrying this T cell receptor (beta chain) was seen more than once but under ten times. Random hexamers were used to reverse transcribe an amount of about 0.45 to 1 ug RNA. A multiplex approach, immunoSEQ multiplex PCR, amplified TCR beta CDR3 across 54 Vbeta and 13 Jbeta. TCRdb re-analysed the immunoSEQ multiplex PCR reads in MiXCR, keeping a single row per CDR3 protein. The sample has under 150,000 distinct CDR3 sequences, over 75% seen once. The sample originates from a study of CD8 T cells in Susac syndrome. Germline CDR1 is MNHEY and CDR2 is SVGAGI. Between the trimmed V and J ends, which lost 0 bases and 7 bases, there was a span of 10 bases. The CDR3 sequence is 13 residues long.

The sequencing input was CD8+ T cells from PBMCs. J is TRBJ2-7 and V is TRBV6-5, with D uncertain. This clonotype originated in a human donor with multiple sclerosis. CDR3 sequence reads: CASSYSNVGEQYV. The CDR3 DNA reads as TGTGCCAGCAGTTACTCGAACGTAGGGGAGCAGTACGTC.